Below are 10 T cell receptor beta chains sequenced from a single sample in a study of PD-1 blockade in classical Hodgkin lymphoma (dated by TCRdb to the early 2020s). The method was the immunoSEQ multiplex PCR assay. TCRdb took over this immuneACCESS table, retaining in-frame rearrangements with V and J assigned. Such tables are incomplete; in checked studies, under half of the missing clones stem from an unresolved V gene, and the remainder is unexplained. The sample includes nearly 100,000 clones, with approximately 80% observed a single time. The ten largest clones represent 10% to 15% of the sample. Per the publication, the time point label means: cycle 1 day 1 (C1D1), immediately before nivolumab initiation. All trial patients had relapsed after autologous stem cell transplantation, with cohorts A, B and C differing in prior brentuximab vedotin exposure. Sequenced material: peripheral blood mononuclear cells (PBMCs), taken at baseline. These receptors were collected from a human donor with classical Hodgkin lymphoma.

V gene TRBV19 combines with J gene TRBJ1-5; the match to TRBD1 covers 9 bases. This CDR3 has 19 amino acids. The V and J ends lost 5 bases and 4 bases, in that order; junction bases with no gene match: 18. The V gene's germline CDR1 is LNHDA and CDR2 SQIVND (reference sequence). Here the CDR3 reads CASSPVAIVDRGYNQPQHF. DNA of the CDR3: TGTGCCAGTAGTCCCGTAGCGATTGTGGACAGGGGATATAATCAGCCCCAGCATTTT. Full variable domain (rest looked up from reference TRBV19 and TRBJ1-5): DGGITQSPKYLFRKEGQNVTLSCEQNLNHDAMYWYRQDPGQGLRLIYYSQIVNDFQKGDIAEGYSVSREKKESFPLTVTSAQKNPTAFYLCASSPVAIVDRGYNQPQHFGDGTRLSIL.

V and J are TRBV6-4 and TRBJ2-2; D gene ambiguous. This CDR3 is 15 amino acids long. Germline V lookup: CDR1 MRHNA, CDR2 SNTAGT. Trimming removed 5 bases from V and 4 bases from J, with 14 bases in between. CDR3 in DNA: TGTGCCAGCAGTTACCTCCGCGGTGGCACCGGGGAGCTGTTTTTT. Its protein product is CASSYLRGGTGELFF.

The chain couples TRBV6-1 to TRBJ2-3; TRBD2 agrees at 12 bases. The CDR3 contains 17 residues. Germline trimming cut 3 bases from V and 0 bases from J; bases unmatched to any gene: 4. Germline values: CDR1 MNHNS, CDR2 SASEGT. The CDR3 protein is CASSDTSGRLSTDTQYF. DNA for the CDR3: TGTGCCAGCAGTGACACTAGCGGGAGGCTTAGCACAGATACGCAGTATTTT.

The CDR3 bases are TGTGCCAACAGGGCAGAATGCTACGAGCAGTACTTC. It encodes CANRAECYEQYF. The chain carries TRBV28 and TRBJ2-7, with D perhaps TRBD1 (6 bases). Trimming pared 10 bases from V and 3 bases from J, leaving 13 bases between. CDR1 is MDHEN and CDR2 is SYDVKM in the germline V gene. The CDR3 extends over 12 amino acids.

CDR3 protein: CASSSPGLDKVTQYF. CDR3 sequence (DNA): TGTGCCAGCAGCTCCCCTGGACTAGACAAAGTTACGCAGTATTTT. This rearrangement joins TRBV11-2 to TRBJ2-3, with 7 bases lining up with TRBD2. The CDR3 has 15 amino acids. Germline assignment: CDR1 SGHAT and CDR2 FQNNGV. With 4 bases clipped from V and 8 bases from J, the junction kept 12 bases outside the gene matches.

The chain employs TRBV6-5 and TRBJ1-5; TRBD1 matches at 8 bases. The germline gives CDR1 MNHEY, CDR2 SVGAGI. The CDR3 is 13 amino acids. The J segment lost 7 bases and the V segment lost 6 bases, leaving 5 bases of the junction unmatched. Here the CDR3 DNA reads TGTGCCAGCAGGGACAGGGTGGACCAGCCCCAGCATTTT. This translates into CASRDRVDQPQHF.

The chain carries TRBV7-9 and TRBJ2-4; unclear D gene. The germline V and J ends were trimmed by 5 bases and 3 bases, with 5 bases remaining between them. Germline loops: CDR1 SEHNR, CDR2 FQNEAQ (reference sequence). This CDR3 spans 12 amino acids. CDR3 region: CASSKVKNIQYF. CDR3 in DNA: TGTGCCAGCAGCAAAGTCAAAAACATTCAGTACTTC.

V gene TRBV5-1 combines with J gene TRBJ2-5; D is unclear. CDR3 length equals 15 residues. Germline assignment: CDR1 SGHRS and CDR2 YFSETQ. Between the trimmed V and J ends, which lost 1 base and 5 bases, there was a span of 15 bases. CDR3 in DNA: TGCGCCAGCAGCTTGCAGCAGGAAGGATGGGAGACCCAGTACTTC. It codes for CASSLQQEGWETQYF. Together with reference TRBV5-1 and TRBJ2-5, the CDR3 gives the full variable domain: KAGVTQTPRYLIKTRGQQVTLSCSPISGHRSVSWYQQTPGQGLQFLFEYFSETQRNKGNFPGRFSGRQFSNSRSEMNVSTLELGDSALYLCASSLQQEGWETQYFGPGTRLLVL.

The gene calls are TRBV7-8 and TRBJ2-5, with TRBD2 as a possible D gene (5 bases). The CDR3 sequence is 14 residues long. Germline-derived CDR1 and CDR2 are SGHVS and FQNEAQ. V was trimmed by 3 bases and J by 13 bases, leaving 21 bases between them. CDR3 residues: CASSFRRADGPGYF. The CDR3 coding sequence is TGTGCCAGCAGCTTCCGGCGGGCGGACGGCCCGGGGTACTTC.

J is TRBJ1-2 and V is TRBV13; D remains ambiguous. The CDR3 is 15 amino acids. In germline, CDR1 is PRHDT, CDR2 FYEKMQ (reference sequence). Deletions cut 5 bases from V and 6 bases from J, with 19 bases between. DNA of the CDR3: TGTGCCAGCAGCCTCACCCTGGCCCGGCCAGATGGCTACACCTTC. Amino acid sequence: CASSLTLARPDGYTF.